These 29 T cell receptor beta chains came from one sample sequenced in a study of resident and recirculating memory T cells in vitiligo. The assay was immunoSEQ multiplex PCR, and TCRdb's table has in-frame clones only and misses some. Here the sample spans tens of thousands of clones, approximately 90% being singletons. The sequencing input was blood. The receptors stem from a male donor with vitiligo.

This clone appeared once. This chain joins TRBV7-3 and TRBJ1-6; TRBD1 matches 7 bases. The CDR3 is 13 residues long. Trimming cost V 5 bases and J 7 bases; bases outside gene matches: 2. Germline CDR1 and CDR2: SGHTA and FQGTGA. The CDR3 protein is CASSQGGNSPLHF. The CDR3 DNA reads as TGTGCCAGCAGCCAGGGGGGCAATTCACCCCTCCACTTT.

This clone was seen once. The rearrangement links TRBV2 to TRBJ2-1, with 12 positions matching TRBD1. Germline trimming cut 6 bases from V and 6 bases from J; bases unmatched to any gene: 6. CDR1 and CDR2 from the germline V gene are SNHLY and FYNNEI. CDR3 length equals 15 residues. The CDR3 spells CASSGDRGPLNEQFF. The CDR3 coding sequence is TGTGCCAGCAGCGGGGACAGGGGGCCCCTCAATGAGCAGTTCTTC.

The genes are TRBV27 and TRBJ1-1, with a weak D call TRBD1 (5 bases). The CDR3 sequence is 16 residues long. The V and J ends lost 0 bases and 6 bases respectively, with 17 bases between them. The germline V gene has CDR1 MNHEY and CDR2 SMNVEV (reference sequence). The CDR3 loop reads CASSLSGGLFRAEAFF. DNA for the CDR3: TGTGCCAGCAGTTTATCCGGGGGACTCTTCCGCGCTGAAGCTTTCTTT.

The chain has TRBV4-3 and TRBJ2-3, with D possibly being TRBD2 (5 bases). Germline CDR1 reads LGHNA; CDR2 reads YSLEER. The CDR3 is made up of 16 amino acids. V lost 4 bases to trimming and J lost 2 bases, with 16 bases between them. CDR3 sequence: CASSPALRGYTDTQYF. The CDR3 DNA is TGCGCCAGCAGCCCCGCTTTACGGGGATACACAGATACGCAGTATTTT.

The chain uses TRBV7-9 and TRBJ2-2, with no clear D. V gave up 5 bases and J gave up 6 bases, with 7 bases separating them. Germline CDR1 and CDR2: SEHNR and FQNEAQ (reference sequence). The CDR3 runs 12 residues. The CDR3 DNA reads as TGTGCCAGCAGCCAGGTGGCCGGGGAGCTGTTTTTT. Protein: CASSQVAGELFF.

This chain joins TRBV6-5 and TRBJ2-5; the D gene is possibly TRBD1 (5 bases). Trimming removed 6 bases at V and 2 bases at J, with 13 bases between. The CDR3 is 14 residues long. CDR1 is MNHEY, CDR2 SVGAGI, per germline. CDR3 region: CASRDSARQETQYF. The DNA for the CDR3 is TGTGCCAGCAGAGACAGCGCGCGTCAAGAGACCCAGTACTTC.

V is TRBV6-6 and J is TRBJ1-1, with D perhaps matching TRBD1 (6 bases). The CDR3 consists of 16 residues. CDR1 MNHNY and CDR2 SVGAGI come from the germline V gene (reference sequence). V gave up 5 bases and J gave up 0 bases, with 16 bases separating them. The CDR3 loop is CASSLGQTTMNTEAFF. DNA of the CDR3: TGTGCCAGCAGTCTTGGACAGACTACCATGAACACTGAAGCTTTCTTT.

The chain uses TRBV2 and TRBJ1-5; 10 bases align to TRBD1. V was pared by 6 bases and J by 6 bases, with 11 bases of the junction left unmatched. The germline gives CDR1 SNHLY, CDR2 FYNNEI. The CDR3 length is 16 residues. CDR3 in DNA: TGTGCCAGCAGCGACGTGGGACAGGGGACGGGTCAGCCCCAGCATTTT. Amino acid sequence: CASSDVGQGTGQPQHF.

This chain connects TRBV5-6 to TRBJ1-2; D gene unclear. The CDR3 is 13 residues long. Deletions cut 0 bases from V and 5 bases from J, with 8 bases between. Per the germline V gene, CDR1 is SGHDT and CDR2 is YYEEEE. The CDR3 loop is CASSLARNYGYTF. CDR3 nucleotide sequence: TGTGCCAGCAGCTTGGCGAGAAATTATGGCTACACCTTC.

The V and J genes are TRBV4-3 and TRBJ2-4, with 7 positions matching TRBD2. From germline, CDR1 is LGHNA and CDR2 YSLEER. V gave up 0 bases and J gave up 0 bases; unmatched junction bases: 14. CDR3 size: 20 residues. The CDR3 DNA sequence: TGCGCCAGCAGCCAAGATCTAGGCGGGCTAGCGGACGGAGCCAAAAACATTCAGTACTTC. Protein product: CASSQDLGGLADGAKNIQYF.

The gene calls are TRBV5-1 and TRBJ2-3, with D perhaps matching TRBD1 (5 bases). Germline-derived CDR1 and CDR2 are SGHRS and YFSETQ. This CDR3 is built from 15 residues. The ends were cut back, 0 bases at V and 0 bases at J, with 8 bases in the middle. Here the CDR3 reads CASSLGQGSTDTQYF. In DNA, the CDR3 is TGCGCCAGCAGCTTGGGGCAGGGAAGCACAGATACGCAGTATTTT.

The genes are TRBV7-2 and TRBJ2-3, with D maybe TRBD1 (5 bases). Trimming cost V 1 base and J 1 base, with 9 bases left between them. From germline, CDR1 is SGHTA and CDR2 FQGNSA. The CDR3 consists of 15 residues. DNA of the CDR3: TGTGCCAGCAGCTTAGTGGGGCAGGGCACAGATACGCAGTATTTT. It yields the protein CASSLVGQGTDTQYF.

The chain has TRBV7-2 and TRBJ2-2; 7 nucleotides agree with TRBD2. Unmatched junction bases numbered 3, after V lost 2 bases and J lost 6 bases. The CDR3 has 14 amino acids. CDR1 and CDR2 from the germline V gene are SGHTA and FQGNSA. CDR3 protein: CASSLSRGAGELFF. The CDR3 coding sequence is TGTGCCAGCAGCTTATCACGGGGGGCCGGGGAGCTGTTTTTT.

This sequence joins TRBV7-9 and TRBJ1-1; D gene unclear. Deletions cut 1 base from V and 3 bases from J, with 9 bases between. The CDR3 consists of 14 residues. Germline CDR1 and CDR2: SEHNR and FQNEAQ (reference sequence). The CDR3 here is CASSLVGQDTEAFF. CDR3 nucleotide sequence: TGTGCCAGCAGCTTAGTCGGTCAAGACACTGAAGCTTTCTTT.

The rearrangement joins TRBV7-3 to TRBJ1-1; D is perhaps TRBD1 (6 bases). CDR1 and CDR2 (germline): SGHTA, FQGTGA. The CDR3 is 15 amino acids. V was trimmed by 3 bases and J by 5 bases, leaving 16 bases between them. CDR3 sequence: CASSFRDTIGTEAFF. Written as DNA, the CDR3 is TGTGCCAGCAGCTTCCGGGACACGATTGGAACTGAAGCTTTCTTT. Full variable domain (outside the CDR3, taken from reference TRBV7-3 and TRBJ1-1): GAGVSQTPSNKVTEKGKYVELRCDPISGHTALYWYRQSLGQGPEFLIYFQGTGAADDSGLPNDRFFAVRPEGSVSTLKIQRTERGDSAVYLCASSFRDTIGTEAFFGQGTRLTVV.

CDR3 DNA sequence: TGTGCCAGCTCACCTCCGCATCCGGGACTAGCGGGGGGCACAGATACGCAGTATTTT. It yields the protein CASSPPHPGLAGGTDTQYF. This chain links TRBV18 with TRBJ2-3; 14 bases are shared with TRBD2. Germline CDR1 reads KGHSH; CDR2 reads LQKENI. There are 19 residues in the CDR3. V gave up 3 bases and J gave up 1 base; unmatched junction bases: 9.

The chain uses TRBV6-5 and TRBJ2-5; 11 nucleotides align to TRBD2. CDR1 is MNHEY, CDR2 SVGAGI, per germline. V shed 2 bases, J shed 2 bases, and the junction held 4 bases outside the gene matches. This CDR3 has 16 residues. The CDR3 DNA follows: TGTGCCAGCAGTTACAGACTAGCGGGGCCACAAGAGACCCAGTACTTC. This encodes CASSYRLAGPQETQYF.

The chain joins TRBV28 to TRBJ2-3; 8 bases match TRBD2. Germline CDR1 reads MDHEN; CDR2 reads SYDVKM. V was clipped by 3 bases and J by 3 bases; unmatched bases: 5. The CDR3 loop spans 15 amino acids. In DNA form, the CDR3 reads TGTGCCAGCAGTTTTCAGCGGGGGTTGACAGATACGCAGTATTTT. Its translation: CASSFQRGLTDTQYF.

The V and J genes are TRBV27 and TRBJ2-3; a possible D gene is TRBD2 (5 bases). CDR1 is MNHEY and CDR2 is SMNVEV in the germline V gene (reference sequence). V was pared by 5 bases and J by 5 bases, with 23 bases between. The CDR3 has 17 residues. The CDR3: CASSPLGFVRVVDTQYF. The CDR3 DNA reads TGTGCCAGCAGTCCTCTAGGCTTCGTGAGGGTGGTAGATACGCAGTATTTT.

J is TRBJ2-5 and V is TRBV19; 9 bases fit TRBD1. This CDR3 region has 16 residues. Germline trimming cut 4 bases from V and 4 bases from J; bases unmatched to any gene: 10. CDR1 and CDR2 from the germline V gene are LNHDA and SQIVND (reference sequence). The chain's CDR3 is CASSNGDREWGETQYF. In DNA form, the CDR3 reads TGTGCCAGTAGTAATGGGGACAGGGAGTGGGGAGAGACCCAGTACTTC.

This chain connects TRBV19 to TRBJ1-5, with 8 nucleotides matching TRBD1. Unmatched junction bases numbered 13, after V lost 4 bases and J lost 5 bases. The CDR3 is 17 residues long. Germline CDR1 reads LNHDA; CDR2 reads SQIVND (reference sequence). CDR3 sequence reads: CASSNFSGTGLDQPQHF. CDR3 DNA: TGTGCCAGTAGTAACTTCTCCGGGACAGGATTAGATCAGCCCCAGCATTTT. Full variable domain (rest looked up from reference TRBV19 and TRBJ1-5): DGGITQSPKYLFRKEGQNVTLSCEQNLNHDAMYWYRQDPGQGLRLIYYSQIVNDFQKGDIAEGYSVSREKKESFPLTVTSAQKNPTAFYLCASSNFSGTGLDQPQHFGDGTRLSIL.

This sequence joins TRBV4-2 and TRBJ2-2; 11 positions match TRBD2. This CDR3 comprises 18 residues. V was clipped by 0 bases and J by 6 bases; unmatched bases: 9. The germline V gene has CDR1 LGHNA and CDR2 YNFKEQ. The CDR3 reads CASSQDLRGSGGAGELFF. CDR3 DNA sequence: TGTGCCAGCAGCCAAGATTTGCGGGGTAGCGGGGGGGCCGGGGAGCTGTTTTTT.

The CDR3 DNA follows: TGTGCCAGCAGCAAAAGCAGGGGCTCTACAAATGAGCAGTTCTTC. Its translation: CASSKSRGSTNEQFF. This chain links TRBV4-2 with TRBJ2-1; D perhaps matches TRBD1 (6 bases). Per germline, CDR1 LGHNA and CDR2 YNFKEQ. V was clipped by 5 bases and J by 7 bases, with 18 bases between them. The CDR3 spans 15 residues.

DNA for the CDR3: TGTGCCAGCAGTTTGGGGGGACAGCGCTACGATGGCTACACCTTC. As protein: CASSLGGQRYDGYTF. The chain couples TRBV28 to TRBJ1-2; 7 bases are shared with TRBD1. The junction had 10 bases not matched to a gene; V was cut back by 3 bases and J by 6 bases. Germline V gives CDR1 MDHEN, CDR2 SYDVKM. This CDR3 contains 15 residues.

The chain employs TRBV4-3 and TRBJ1-4, with TRBD1 as a possible D gene (5 bases). CDR1 and CDR2 from the germline V gene are LGHNA and YSLEER. CDR3 size: 17 residues. Trimming left V 0 bases short and J 2 bases short, with 13 bases between. CDR3 amino acids: CASSQDLGARTNEKLFF. The CDR3 bases are TGCGCCAGCAGCCAAGATTTAGGGGCGCGGACTAATGAAAAACTGTTTTTT.

V usage is TRBV5-1 and J usage is TRBJ2-7; tentatively, D is TRBD2 (6 bases). The CDR3 runs 14 residues. V lost 1 base to trimming and J lost 2 bases, with 10 bases between them. Germline V CDR1 and CDR2: SGHRS, YFSETQ. The CDR3 DNA sequence: TGCGCCAGCAGCTTGTTCGGGGGAACCTACGAGCAGTACTTC. This sequence encodes CASSLFGGTYEQYF. Full variable domain (outside the CDR3, taken from reference TRBV5-1 and TRBJ2-7): KAGVTQTPRYLIKTRGQQVTLSCSPISGHRSVSWYQQTPGQGLQFLFEYFSETQRNKGNFPGRFSGRQFSNSRSEMNVSTLELGDSALYLCASSLFGGTYEQYFGPGTRLTVT.

This clone was detected only once. V is TRBV19 and J is TRBJ2-4; 7 bases line up with TRBD1. CDR1 and CDR2 from the germline V gene are LNHDA and SQIVND (reference sequence). V lost 10 bases to trimming and J lost 0 bases; unmatched junction nucleotides: 6. This CDR3 is built from 14 residues. Here the CDR3 DNA reads TGTGCCACCTCAGGGGGAGTAGCCAAAAACATTCAGTACTTC. Translation gives CATSGGVAKNIQYF.

This sequence joins TRBV5-1 and TRBJ1-2; D not resolved. The CDR3 covers 12 residues. Trimming removed 0 bases at V and 4 bases at J, with 4 bases between. The germline gives CDR1 SGHRS, CDR2 YFSETQ. The CDR3 DNA reads as TGCGCCAGCAGCTTGGGGAGCTATGGCTACACCTTC. Residues: CASSLGSYGYTF.

V gene TRBV18 combines with J gene TRBJ2-5, with D unclear. Germline loops: CDR1 KGHSH, CDR2 LQKENI. V shed 3 bases and J shed 4 bases, with 6 bases lying between them. This CDR3 has 12 amino acids. The CDR3 is CASSPETETQYF. In DNA, the CDR3 is TGTGCCAGCTCACCGGAGACAGAGACCCAGTACTTC.